A single TCR beta chain is shown here with its context. Its target is unknown. Unexposed donor CD4+ T cells date from 2011-2018, before the COVID-19 pandemic. Isolation of CD4+ T cells took place after approximately eleven days in culture. Unexposed-donor CD4+ T cells were probed with SARS-CoV-2 S/N and four cold-coronavirus spikes, cells permitting. The record originates from a study of CD4 T cells in relation to SARS-CoV-2 and coronaviruses. Looking at the study overall: TCR beta CDR3s were sequenced after approximately 9-day antigen culture of PBMCs. Findings of the study overall: Pre-pandemic and post-infection samples never came from the same donor.

Clones were sequenced by immunoSEQ multiplex PCR, and TCRdb holds only the in-frame ones, with some missing. Among more than 20,000 clones listed, about 66% were seen once. The clonotype originates from a human donor in good health. Sequencing was performed on CD4+ T cells from PBMCs, cultured in vitro.

This CDR3 reads CASSLETGVQEKLFF. In DNA, the CDR3 is TGTGCCAGCTCACTAGAGACGGGGGTCCAAGAAAAACTGTTTTTT. The rearrangement links TRBV18 to TRBJ1-4; TRBD1 might be the D (5 bases). V was clipped by 4 bases and J by 8 bases, with 17 bases between them. CDR3 length equals 15 residues. The germline CDR1 and CDR2 sequences are KGHSH and LQKENI.